This TCR beta chain was sequenced in a study of sequential checkpoint blockade in melanoma. The V gene lost 5 bases and the J gene lost 4 bases, with 15 bases spanning the gap. This CDR3 is built from 16 residues. In germline, CDR1 is SEHNR, CDR2 FQNEAQ (reference sequence). The treatment here: randomized to nivolumab then ipilimumab (arm A) or the reverse (arm B). Live CD3+CD8+ CD19− CD56− cells were sorted from PBMCs. Method: immunoSEQ multiplex PCR; TCRdb's copy keeps in-frame clones and lacks some. The sample holds approximately 18,000 clones; roughly three quarters are singletons and the top ten take about an eighth.

The sample here was CD8+ T cells sorted from blood (inferred from file names), taken from a patient given nivolumab and ipilimumab in sequence. The clonotype was recovered from a human donor with melanoma. The genes are TRBV7-9 and TRBJ1-6; D remains unclear. In nucleotides, the CDR3 is TGTGCCAGCAGCCCGTCGGTAGGGAGTTATAATTCACCCCTCCACTTT. Amino acid sequence: CASSPSVGSYNSPLHF.